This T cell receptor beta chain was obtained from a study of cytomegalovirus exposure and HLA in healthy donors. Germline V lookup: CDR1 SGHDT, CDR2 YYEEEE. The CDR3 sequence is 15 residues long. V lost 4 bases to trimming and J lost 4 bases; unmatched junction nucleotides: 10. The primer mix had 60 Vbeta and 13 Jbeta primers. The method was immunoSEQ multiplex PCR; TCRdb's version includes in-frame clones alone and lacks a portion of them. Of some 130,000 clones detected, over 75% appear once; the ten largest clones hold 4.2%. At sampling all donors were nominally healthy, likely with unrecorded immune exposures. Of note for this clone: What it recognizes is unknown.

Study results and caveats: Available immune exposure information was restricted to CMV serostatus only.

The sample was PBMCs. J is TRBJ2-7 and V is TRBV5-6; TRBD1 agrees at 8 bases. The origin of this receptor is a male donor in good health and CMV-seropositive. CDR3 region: CASSPLDRVEYEQYF. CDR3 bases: TGTGCCAGCAGCCCATTGGACAGGGTGGAATACGAGCAGTACTTC.